Below are 6 T cell receptor beta chains sequenced from a single sample in a study of cytomegalovirus exposure and HLA in healthy donors. Both 60 Vbeta primers and 13 Jbeta primers went into the PCR. Data came from immunoSEQ multiplex PCR; TCRdb stores just in-frame clones and leaves some out. The top ten clones hold approximately 2.4% of a sample with about 130,000 clones, roughly 82% of them seen once. The sample taken for sequencing was PBMCs. These receptors were obtained from a man over 45 in good health and CMV-seronegative.

The chain has TRBV4-3 and TRBJ2-7; 9 bases match TRBD1. The CDR3 is made up of 16 amino acids. CDR1 is LGHNA and CDR2 is YSLEER in the germline V gene. V lost 6 bases to trimming and J lost 6 bases; unmatched junction nucleotides: 15. As DNA, the CDR3 is TGCGCCAGCAGGCCTACCCGGAGGACAGGGGTTTCCGAGCAGTACTTC. This encodes CASRPTRRTGVSEQYF.

The V and J genes are TRBV7-2 and TRBJ2-1, with D possibly being TRBD2 (6 bases). There are 14 residues in the CDR3. The V gene's germline CDR1 is SGHTA and CDR2 FQGNSA. Trimming shortened V by 2 bases and J by 4 bases, and 9 bases separated the two germline ends. CDR3 residues: CASSLWGGYNEQFF. In DNA form, the CDR3 reads TGTGCCAGCAGCTTATGGGGAGGTTACAATGAGCAGTTCTTC.

The chain carries TRBV5-1 and TRBJ2-5; 8 bases agree with TRBD2. The J segment lost 5 bases and the V segment lost 5 bases, leaving 8 bases of the junction unmatched. This CDR3 is built from 14 residues. Germline-derived CDR1 and CDR2 are SGHRS and YFSETQ. The CDR3 loop reads CASSSGQRGETQYF. CDR3 bases: TGCGCCAGCAGTTCCGGACAGCGGGGGGAGACCCAGTACTTC.

This clone was seen a handful of times. CDR3 in amino acids: CACAHNRGGPQHF. Here the CDR3 DNA reads TGTGCCTGCGCACATAACCGGGGGGGGCCCCAGCATTTT. The chain couples TRBV30 to TRBJ1-5, with TRBD1 as a possible D gene (5 bases). V was trimmed by 6 bases and J by 9 bases, leaving 18 bases between them. Germline V gene sequence: CDR1 GTSNPN, CDR2 SVGIG (reference sequence). The CDR3 spans 13 residues.

The chain's CDR3 is CASSPLGAPSSGANVLTF. CDR3 nucleotide sequence: TGTGCCAGCAGCCCACTGGGGGCACCTAGCTCTGGGGCCAACGTCCTGACTTTC. The chain is built from TRBV7-2 and TRBJ2-6; D is perhaps TRBD1 (6 bases). The V end was cut by 5 bases, the J end by 0 bases, with 17 bases between. The CDR3 loop spans 18 amino acids. CDR1 and CDR2 from the germline V gene are SGHTA and FQGNSA.

The chain carries TRBV6-1 and TRBJ2-7, with 8 nucleotides matching TRBD1. This CDR3 comprises 14 residues. V was pared by 5 bases and J by 1 base, with 4 bases of the junction left unmatched. Germline V lookup: CDR1 MNHNS, CDR2 SASEGT. CDR3 in DNA: TGTGCCAGCAGTTCAGACAGGGGATCCTACGAGCAGTACTTC. Protein sequence: CASSSDRGSYEQYF.